The clone carrying this TCR beta chain was picked up many times. Its antigen is as yet unknown. The germline V and J ends were trimmed by 5 bases and 2 bases, with 7 bases remaining between them. This CDR3 is 13 amino acids long. CDR1 and CDR2 from the germline V gene are LNHDA and SQIVND (reference sequence). TCRdb recomputed calls from the 5' RACE reads with MiXCR, one row per CDR3 protein. The sample shows fewer than 50,000 distinct CDR3 sequences, 2% to 3% of them seen only once. The entry originates in a study of neurological immune-mediated disorders. Overall study findings and caveats: Clinical and MRI features did not associate with the cluster found in multiple sclerosis patients.

The chain carries TRBV19 and TRBJ2-1; D gene ambiguous. This receptor was taken from a man aged 30 to 39 with multiple sclerosis. Sample: PBMCs. The CDR3 spells CASSQTAYNEQFF. The CDR3 region has the DNA TGTGCCAGTAGTCAAACAGCCTACAATGAGCAGTTCTTC.